One and the same sample provided the 30 T cell receptor beta chains below, sequenced in a study of patients and donors after allogeneic stem cell transplantation (TCRdb year 2020). Receptors were amplified or captured by RT-PCR. The sequencer was a NextSeq 550. Through fastp at Q25 and MiXCR, TCRdb rebuilt clones from the public reads, retaining in-frame beta chains. Rows with one shared CDR3 protein collapse into an entry with the most common genes and DNA. Here the sample has about 88,000 distinct CDR3 sequences; about 48% occur a single time. The top ten hold 50% to 75% of the sample. The specimen was blood, either unsorted or a sorted T cell fraction (not recorded which). Receptors originate from a human donor who was either an allogeneic HSCT recipient or a stem cell or donor lymphocyte infusion donor (not recorded which). It is not recorded whose cells these are; they may come from a transplant donor.

This clonotype showed up just a few times. The chain has TRBV4-3 and TRBJ1-2; a weak D match, TRBD1 (6 bases). V shed 1 base and J shed 2 bases, with 11 bases lying between them. The CDR3 runs to 15 residues. Germline V lookup: CDR1 LGHNA, CDR2 YSLEER. CDR3: CASSQGQGRNYGYTF. In DNA, the CDR3 is TGCGCCAGCAGCCAAGGGCAGGGGCGCAACTATGGCTACACCTTC.

The V gene is TRBV27, the J gene TRBJ1-6; TRBD1 matches 8 bases. The trim removed 3 bases at V and 12 bases at J, leaving 1 base unmatched. Germline V CDR1 and CDR2: MNHEY, SMNVEV (reference sequence). This CDR3 has 12 amino acids. DNA for the CDR3: TGTGCCAGCAGTTTCGACAGGGGACCCCTCCACTTT. It translates to CASSFDRGPLHF.

The chain recombines TRBV6-2 or TRBV6-3 with TRBJ2-4, with D possibly TRBD2 on 5 matching bases. Trimming pared 6 bases from V and 0 bases from J, leaving 12 bases between. This CDR3 comprises 15 residues. In germline, CDR1 is MNHEY, CDR2 SVGEGT. CDR3 nucleotide sequence: TGTGCCAGCAGCAAGGACTTGCTAGCCAAAAACATTCAGTACTTC. The encoded protein is CASSKDLLAKNIQYF.

The chain combines TRBV29-1 with TRBJ1-1, with no clear D. This CDR3 region has 13 residues. Germline assignment: CDR1 SQVTM and CDR2 ANQGSEA. Trimming cost V 2 bases and J 0 bases, with 7 bases left between them. This CDR3 reads CSVEQNMNTEAFF. The DNA for the CDR3 is TGCAGCGTTGAACAAAACATGAACACTGAAGCTTTCTTT.

This chain connects TRBV29-1 to TRBJ1-2, with 8 nucleotides matching TRBD1. This CDR3 is built from 12 residues. After removal of 6 bases from V and 6 bases from J, the junction contained 6 bases not matched to a gene. Germline CDR1 is SQVTM and CDR2 is ANQGSEA. CDR3 residues: CSVQGAANGYTF. The CDR3 DNA reads TGCAGCGTCCAGGGGGCCGCTAATGGCTACACCTTC.

The genes are TRBV4-3 and TRBJ1-4; 8 positions match TRBD1. Germline-derived CDR1 and CDR2 are LGHNA and YSLEER. CDR3 length equals 18 residues. Trimming at V came to 0 bases and at J to 11 bases, leaving 17 bases not matched to a gene. CDR3 nucleotides: TGCGCCAGCAGCCAAGATTTAATAATAGGGGCAGGGGGCGGGAAACTGTTTTTT. Amino acids: CASSQDLIIGAGGGKLFF.

CDR3 nucleotides: TGTGCCAGCAGCAGGGGTGGACAGCCCCAGCATTTT. The encoded protein is CASSRGGQPQHF. The V gene is TRBV2, the J gene TRBJ1-5, with a tentative D call TRBD1 (6 bases). Per the germline V gene, CDR1 is SNHLY and CDR2 is FYNNEI. This CDR3 comprises 12 residues. V shed 6 bases and J shed 7 bases, with 10 bases lying between them. Using reference TRBV2 and TRBJ1-5 for the parts outside the CDR3, the full variable domain is EPEVTQTPSHQVTQMGQEVILRCVPISNHLYFYWYRQILGQKVEFLVSFYNNEISEKSEIFDDQFSVERPDGSNFTLKIRSTKLEDSAMYFCASSRGGQPQHFGDGTRLSIL.

This clonotype was observed a handful of times. This chain connects TRBV28 to TRBJ1-1, with D hard to call. V lost 8 bases and J 12 bases, leaving 22 bases between the germline ends. The CDR3 has 13 residues. CDR1 MDHEN and CDR2 SYDVKM come from the germline V gene. CDR3 residues: CASQSPGGGFTFF. The CDR3 nucleotides are TGTGCCAGCCAAAGCCCGGGCGGAGGATTTACTTTCTTT.

By sample fraction, this clonotype is medium-sized. The J gene is TRBJ2-3, the V gene TRBV5-6; D is unclear. V shed 4 bases and J shed 0 bases, with 12 bases lying between them. This CDR3 has 15 residues. Germline V lookup: CDR1 SGHDT, CDR2 YYEEEE. The CDR3 here is CASSATVSSTDTQYF. The CDR3, as DNA: TGTGCCAGCAGCGCCACAGTTTCTAGCACAGATACGCAGTATTTT.

This clonotype appeared once. The chain uses TRBV4-3 and TRBJ2-2, with D unresolved. Germline V gene data show CDR1 as LGHNA and CDR2 as YSLEER. This CDR3 has 16 residues. Trimming took 0 bases from V and 1 from J, leaving 9 bases between them. The CDR3: CASSQDLRENTGELFF. The CDR3 DNA follows: TGCGCCAGCAGCCAAGATCTTAGGGAGAACACCGGGGAGCTGTTTTTT.

This clonotype was detected a few times. The chain couples TRBV7-8 to TRBJ1-3; D possibly corresponds to TRBD1 (6 bases). Trimming took 5 bases from V and 4 from J, leaving 15 bases between them. The V gene's germline CDR1 is SGHVS and CDR2 FQNEAQ. The CDR3 has 15 amino acids. The CDR3: CASSQGHSKGNTIYF. The CDR3 region has the DNA TGTGCCAGCAGCCAGGGACACTCCAAAGGAAACACCATATATTTT.

CDR3 amino acids: CASSLGRFEGYTF. In DNA, the CDR3 is TGTGCCAGCAGTTTAGGCAGGTTTGAAGGCTACACCTTC. V is TRBV12-3 or TRBV12-4 and J is TRBJ1-2; D is undetermined. The CDR3 covers 13 residues. V lost 1 base, J lost 8 bases, and 11 bases lay in between.

The rearrangement uses TRBV20-1 and TRBJ2-2; TRBD2 might be the D (5 bases). Deletions cut 0 bases from V and 6 bases from J, with 14 bases between. The CDR3 loop spans 15 amino acids. Germline-derived CDR1 and CDR2 are DFQATT and SNEGSKA (reference sequence). The CDR3 region has the DNA TGCAGTGCTAGAGATTTTCGGGATCCGGCCGGGGAGCTGTTTTTT. This sequence encodes CSARDFRDPAGELFF.

The chain combines TRBV29-1 with TRBJ1-1; D is uncertain. The CDR3 totals 12 residues. Per germline, CDR1 SQVTM and CDR2 ANQGSEA. V lost 8 bases and J lost 2, with 12 bases in between. The CDR3 bases are TGCAGCTCAAGGAAGGCTAACACTGAAGCTTTCTTT. Translation: CSSRKANTEAFF.

This clonotype appeared once. The V gene is TRBV12-3 or TRBV12-4, the J gene TRBJ2-7, with D possibly called TRBD1 or TRBD2 (6 bases each). This CDR3 spans 16 amino acids. Trimming left V 0 bases short and J 0 bases short, with 12 bases between. The CDR3 DNA is TGTGCCAGCAGTTTAGCCGCGGGACATCACTCCTACGAGCAGTACTTC. Its translation is CASSLAAGHHSYEQYF.

V usage is TRBV7-2 and J usage is TRBJ1-2; a possible D gene is TRBD1 (6 bases). Germline V gene sequence: CDR1 SGHTA, CDR2 FQGNSA. The CDR3 is 15 amino acids. Trimming cost V 5 bases and J 2 bases, with 15 bases left between them. The DNA for the CDR3 is TGTGCCAGCAGCGAGGGGTGGGGGCAAAACTATGGCTACACCTTC. Amino acids: CASSEGWGQNYGYTF.

The genes are TRBV4-2 and TRBJ1-1; possibly TRBD1 for D (6 bases). Trimming took 4 bases from V and 10 from J, leaving 16 bases between them. Germline V gene lookup returns CDR1 LGHNA and CDR2 YNFKEQ. CDR3 length: 13 amino acids. CDR3 sequence reads: CASSPSQGRGAFF. DNA for the CDR3: TGTGCCAGCAGCCCATCACAGGGCCGGGGAGCTTTCTTT.

Only a few counts were recorded for this clonotype. The V gene is TRBV4-2, the J gene TRBJ1-3; D may be TRBD1 (5 bases). In germline, CDR1 is LGHNA, CDR2 YNFKEQ. The CDR3 runs 13 residues. V lost 6 bases and J lost 0, with 6 bases in between. CDR3 in DNA: TGTGCCAGCAGGGGGGACTCTGGAAACACCATATATTTT. This gives the protein CASRGDSGNTIYF.

The gene calls are TRBV12-3 or TRBV12-4 and TRBJ1-6, with a possible D match to TRBD1 (5 bases). CDR3 length equals 14 residues. Trimming removed 3 bases from V and 11 bases from J, with 14 bases in between. CDR3 sequence reads: CASSLVMSGPPLHF. CDR3 nucleotides: TGTGCCAGCAGTTTGGTGATGTCGGGGCCACCCCTCCACTTT.

The chain is built from TRBV27 and TRBJ1-1; weak D call: TRBD1 (6 bases). The germline V and J ends were trimmed by 3 bases and 5 bases, with 13 bases remaining between them. The CDR3 length is 14 residues. Germline CDR1 and CDR2: MNHEY and SMNVEV (reference sequence). Here the CDR3 DNA reads TGTGCCAGCAGTTTTCGGGGGGCAGGAACTGAAGCTTTCTTT. Encoded protein: CASSFRGAGTEAFF.

The V gene is TRBV9, the J gene TRBJ2-3; D remains unclear. The V gene's germline CDR1 is SGDLS and CDR2 YYNGEE. The length of the CDR3 is 13 residues. Between the trimmed V and J ends, which lost 0 bases and 2 bases, there was a span of 4 bases. The CDR3: CASSVDYTDTQYF. CDR3 coding DNA: TGTGCCAGCAGCGTAGACTACACAGATACGCAGTATTTT.

This clonotype has more than one count but fewer than ten. The chain carries TRBV4-3 and TRBJ1-2; possible D gene TRBD1, 6 bases. Germline V gene sequence: CDR1 LGHNA, CDR2 YSLEER. V was cut by 0 bases and J by 4 bases, with 9 bases left in between. CDR3 length: 14 residues. Written as DNA, the CDR3 is TGCGCCAGCAGCCAAGAAAAACAGGGCTATGGCTACACCTTC. Encoded protein: CASSQEKQGYGYTF.

The chain combines TRBV12-3 or TRBV12-4 with TRBJ2-1; the match to TRBD2 covers 16 bases. With V trimmed by 3 bases and J by 6 bases, 11 bases remained unmatched. The CDR3 length is 19 residues. Written as DNA, the CDR3 is TGTGCCAGCAGTTTCTTTGTTTCGGGGACTAGCGGGAGGGCCAATGAGCAGTTCTTC. Translating gives CASSFFVSGTSGRANEQFF.

This clonotype has only a few counts. This sequence joins TRBV27 and TRBJ1-6; D gene uncertain. Looked up from germline, CDR1 is MNHEY and CDR2 is SMNVEV (reference sequence). The CDR3 has 13 amino acids. The V end lost 5 bases, the J end lost 8 bases, and 10 bases lay between the germline ends. The CDR3 here is CASSLAWDSPLHF. The CDR3 nucleotides read TGTGCCAGCAGTCTCGCTTGGGATTCACCCCTCCACTTT.

There are a few counts of this clonotype. The CDR3: CASSAPDLAGTEAFF. CDR3 bases: TGTGCCAGCAGTGCCCCTGACCTGGCGGGCACTGAAGCTTTCTTT. This sequence joins TRBV28 and TRBJ1-1; no definite D call. This CDR3 has 15 residues. Trimming left V 5 bases short and J 4 bases short, with 17 bases between. The germline CDR1 and CDR2 sequences are MDHEN and SYDVKM.

The chain has TRBV27 and TRBJ1-6; D not resolved. V was pared by 2 bases and J by 10 bases, with 15 bases between. CDR3 length equals 15 residues. CDR1 and CDR2 from the germline V gene are MNHEY and SMNVEV (reference sequence). In DNA, the CDR3 is TGTGCCAGCAGTTTAAAAGGATTTGAGGGATCACCCCTCCACTTT. Protein sequence: CASSLKGFEGSPLHF.

The chain employs TRBV12-3 or TRBV12-4 and TRBJ1-1; tentatively, D is TRBD1 (5 bases). Trimming stripped 3 bases from V and 1 base from J, with 9 bases between. CDR3 length: 14 residues. CDR3 region: CASSFREGNTEAFF. In DNA, the CDR3 is TGTGCCAGCAGTTTCAGGGAGGGGAACACTGAAGCTTTCTTT.

This clonotype appeared a few times. V gene TRBV12-3 or TRBV12-4 combines with J gene TRBJ1-4; D is possibly TRBD1 (5 bases). Trimming took 5 bases from V and 7 from J, leaving 11 bases between them. CDR3 length equals 13 residues. The chain's CDR3 is CASSLDRGEKLFF. The CDR3 coding sequence is TGTGCCAGCAGTCTCGATAGGGGTGAAAAACTGTTTTTT.

The chain joins TRBV20-1 to TRBJ2-1; D call uncertain. Germline V gives CDR1 DFQATT, CDR2 SNEGSKA (reference sequence). The germline V and J ends were trimmed by 6 bases and 5 bases, with 14 bases remaining between them. CDR3 length equals 13 residues. The CDR3 bases are TGCAGTGCGGAAGATGTTGAGAACAATGAGCAGTTCTTC. It is translated as CSAEDVENNEQFF.

The CDR3 DNA reads TGTGCCAGCAGCTCTAGTGGGGTTGATGGGAACACTGAAGCTTTCTTT. It specifies CASSSSGVDGNTEAFF. The chain joins TRBV7-6 to TRBJ1-1; D is unresolved. Between the trimmed V and J ends, which lost 4 bases and 1 base, there was a span of 16 bases. Germline V gives CDR1 SGHVS, CDR2 FNYEAQ. This CDR3 region has 16 residues.